This TCR beta chain appears in the sequencing data of a study of human T cells and chemical hapten exposure. Overall study: 2% DPC applied to a 2 cm by 2 cm arm area sensitized donors. Patch tests put 0.01% DPC on the upper back, read at 6 days.

One entry per CDR3 protein results from TCRdb running MiXCR on the RACE reads. Of roughly 380,000 distinct CDR3 sequences listed, around 5% are singletons. This clonotype occurred many times. No antigen is known for it. Indicated time point: patch test 1, 2 weeks after DPC sensitization. Treatment noted: therapeutic diphenylcyclopropenone sensitization with weekly scalp DPC. The V gene's germline CDR1 is MNHEY and CDR2 SVGEGT. V gave up 2 bases and J gave up 8 bases, with 16 bases separating them. This CDR3 is 15 amino acids long. Findings of the study overall: Expanded TCRs grouped into significantly more large CDR3 similarity clusters than controls produced.

This chain links TRBV6-2 or TRBV6-3 with TRBJ2-1, with D perhaps matching TRBD1 (7 bases). This clonotype was obtained from a woman aged 50 to 60 with alopecia areata. Some clones in this sample may be carry-over from other donors' samples. Specimen: whole blood, collected in connection with sensitization to the hapten diphenylcyclopropenone (DPC). The CDR3 sequence is CASSYPRGEGHEQFF. Written as DNA, the CDR3 is TGTGCCAGCAGTTACCCCAGGGGGGAAGGGCATGAGCAGTTCTTC.